These 28 T cell receptor beta chains came from one sample sequenced in a study of shared clonotypes between healthy human individuals. Libraries were prepared by immunoSEQ multiplex PCR; TCRdb keeps only in-frame clonotypes and omits some of them. The sample has about 510,000 clones, around 79% seen once. Specimen: PBMCs. The origin of the receptors is a woman aged 40 to 50 in good health. Some clones in this sample may be carry-over from other donors' samples.

This sequence joins TRBV28 and TRBJ2-1; 16 nucleotides agree with TRBD2. Germline CDR1 reads MDHEN; CDR2 reads SYDVKM. With 4 bases clipped from V and 0 bases from J, the junction kept 6 bases outside the gene matches. The CDR3 length is 19 residues. In nucleotides, the CDR3 is TGTGCCAGCAGTTATCCGGGACTAGCGGGAGGGAGCTCCTACAATGAGCAGTTCTTC. Translated, it gives CASSYPGLAGGSSYNEQFF.

This clone was observed once. The chain links TRBV19 to TRBJ2-5; D remains ambiguous. With 1 base removed from V and 5 bases from J, the gap between germline ends came to 11 bases. The CDR3 has 14 residues. The germline gives CDR1 LNHDA, CDR2 SQIVND (reference sequence). The CDR3 DNA follows: TGTGCCAGTAGTATAGGTGAACCGCGGGAGACCCAGTACTTC. Its translation is CASSIGEPRETQYF.

The chain has TRBV7-9 and TRBJ1-1; 7 bases align to TRBD1. Germline loops: CDR1 SEHNR, CDR2 FQNEAQ (reference sequence). The length of the CDR3 is 13 residues. The junction had 11 bases not matched to a gene; V was cut back by 8 bases and J by 8 bases. CDR3 bases: TGTGCCAGCGCATTACAGGGGAGTGGGGAAGCTTTCTTT. Translated, it gives CASALQGSGEAFF. The full variable domain, rest sourced from reference TRBV7-9 and TRBJ1-1, is DTGVSQNPRHKITKRGQNVTFRCDPISEHNRLYWYRQTLGQGPEFLTYFQNEAQLEKSRLLSDRFSAERPKGSFSTLEIQRTEQGDSAMYLCASALQGSGEAFFGQGTRLTVV.

V gene TRBV15 combines with J gene TRBJ2-5; a possible D gene is TRBD1 (6 bases). This CDR3 is built from 15 residues. V was pared by 1 base and J by 5 bases, with 14 bases between. Germline V gives CDR1 LNHNV, CDR2 YYDKDF (reference sequence). The CDR3 here is CATSRGQGQWETQYF. The CDR3 region has the DNA TGTGCCACCAGCAGAGGTCAGGGACAATGGGAGACCCAGTACTTC.

This clone has ten or more counts. The chain is built from TRBV13 and TRBJ2-7, with no clear D. The CDR3 totals 14 residues. Trimming took 5 bases from V and 0 from J, leaving 11 bases between them. Per germline, CDR1 PRHDT and CDR2 FYEKMQ (reference sequence). CDR3 residues: CASSLTPYSYEQYF. The CDR3 region has the DNA TGTGCCAGCAGCCTAACCCCCTACTCCTACGAGCAGTACTTC.

This chain links TRBV2 with TRBJ2-3; unclear D gene. This CDR3 is built from 14 residues. In germline, CDR1 is SNHLY, CDR2 FYNNEI. Trimming cost V 8 bases and J 0 bases, with 12 bases left between them. The CDR3 bases are TGTGCCAGCCAACAAGCTTCTAGCACAGATACGCAGTATTTT. Protein sequence: CASQQASSTDTQYF.

The chain employs TRBV11-2 and TRBJ1-3, with 7 bases identical to TRBD1. With 5 bases clipped from V and 2 bases from J, the junction kept 6 bases outside the gene matches. The germline V gene encodes CDR1 SGHAT and CDR2 FQNNGV. CDR3 size: 15 residues. Written as DNA, the CDR3 is TGTGCCAGCAGCATTCGACAGGGCGCTGGAAACACCATATATTTT. This codes for CASSIRQGAGNTIYF. Filled out from reference TRBV11-2 and TRBJ1-3, the complete variable domain reads EAGVAQSPRYKIIEKRQSVAFWCNPISGHATLYWYQQILGQGPKLLIQFQNNGVVDDSQLPKDRFSAERLKGVDSTLKIQPAKLEDSAVYLCASSIRQGAGNTIYFGEGSWLTVV.

This chain joins TRBV7-3 and TRBJ2-2, with D uncertain. Trimming stripped 6 bases from V and 5 bases from J, with 16 bases between. CDR3 length: 15 residues. The V gene's germline CDR1 is SGHTA and CDR2 FQGTGA. The CDR3 sequence is CASSSPKIRTGELFF. The CDR3 nucleotides read TGTGCCAGCAGTTCCCCCAAAATAAGGACCGGGGAGCTGTTTTTT.

The CDR3 nucleotides read TGTGCCAGCAAGGGCACCCTAGAAAAACTGTTTTTT. Translated, it gives CASKGTLEKLFF. V gene TRBV28 combines with J gene TRBJ1-4; no definite D call. This CDR3 spans 12 amino acids. V shed 7 bases and J shed 8 bases, with 11 bases lying between them. Germline CDR1 is MDHEN and CDR2 is SYDVKM.

The rearrangement uses TRBV6-4 and TRBJ2-2, with D unresolved. V was clipped by 0 bases and J by 3 bases, with 8 bases between them. Germline CDR1 and CDR2: MRHNA and SNTAGT. CDR3 length: 15 amino acids. The CDR3 sequence is CASSDSGLHTGELFF. CDR3 nucleotide sequence: TGTGCCAGCAGTGACTCGGGCCTACACACCGGGGAGCTGTTTTTT.

The J gene is TRBJ2-7, the V gene TRBV28; D is perhaps TRBD1 (5 bases). Germline CDR1 reads MDHEN; CDR2 reads SYDVKM. V lost 4 bases and J lost 3, with 7 bases in between. The CDR3 runs 12 residues. The CDR3 is CASSSQVYEQYF. The CDR3 coding sequence is TGTGCCAGCAGTTCACAGGTCTACGAGCAGTACTTC.

The chain carries TRBV6-6 and TRBJ2-7; the D gene is possibly TRBD1 (5 bases). V gave up 5 bases and J gave up 2 bases, with 10 bases separating them. CDR3 size: 13 residues. Per germline, CDR1 MNHNY and CDR2 SVGAGI (reference sequence). CDR3 sequence (DNA): TGTGCCAGCAGTGACAGAGCTACCTACGAGCAGTACTTC. It is translated as CASSDRATYEQYF.

The J gene is TRBJ1-6, the V gene TRBV27; 10 bases are shared with TRBD1. Unmatched junction bases numbered 14, after V lost 1 base and J lost 5 bases. The CDR3 is made up of 20 amino acids. In germline, CDR1 is MNHEY, CDR2 SMNVEV (reference sequence). The CDR3 here is CASSLFSTGTGVRNNSPLHF. The DNA for the CDR3 is TGTGCCAGCAGTTTATTCTCTACCGGGACAGGGGTTCGAAATAATTCACCCCTCCACTTT.

This sequence joins TRBV30 and TRBJ2-1, with 14 bases fitting TRBD2. Germline values: CDR1 GTSNPN, CDR2 SVGIG (reference sequence). The CDR3 runs to 15 residues. V lost 4 bases to trimming and J lost 7 bases; unmatched junction nucleotides: 6. This CDR3 is CAWNLGLAGVNEQFF. The CDR3 coding sequence is TGTGCCTGGAACCTGGGACTAGCGGGAGTAAATGAGCAGTTCTTC.

The V and J genes are TRBV16 and TRBJ2-4; no reliable D call. The CDR3 is 16 residues long. V was pared by 0 bases and J by 0 bases, with 9 bases between. The germline gives CDR1 KGHSY, CDR2 FQNENV. The CDR3 sequence: CASSQSWLLAKNIQYF. The CDR3 region has the DNA TGTGCCAGCAGCCAATCGTGGCTACTAGCCAAAAACATTCAGTACTTC.

The chain has TRBV20-1 and TRBJ1-5; D uncertain. This CDR3 is built from 11 residues. Germline V gene sequence: CDR1 DFQATT, CDR2 SNEGSKA (reference sequence). The V end lost 3 bases, the J end lost 7 bases, and 7 bases lay between the germline ends. Written as DNA, the CDR3 is TGCAGTGCTAGTGATCGGCAGCCCCAGCATTTT. Encoded protein: CSASDRQPQHF.

The gene calls are TRBV7-8 and TRBJ1-4, with D unclear. The V gene's germline CDR1 is SGHVS and CDR2 FQNEAQ. Deletions cut 5 bases from V and 4 bases from J, with 14 bases between. The CDR3 runs to 15 residues. For the CDR3, the DNA is TGTGCCAGCAGCCCGAGACAACCAGTTAATGAAAAACTGTTTTTT. It is translated as CASSPRQPVNEKLFF.

The rearrangement links TRBV11-2 to TRBJ2-7, with 7 positions matching TRBD2. The CDR3 length is 15 residues. The germline CDR1 and CDR2 sequences are SGHAT and FQNNGV. V dropped 1 base and J dropped 2; count of bases not matched to a gene: 5. CDR3 loop: CASSLGTSSAYEQYF. The CDR3 region has the DNA TGTGCCAGCAGCTTAGGGACTAGTTCAGCCTACGAGCAGTACTTC.

This clone was picked up one time. The V and J genes are TRBV6-4 and TRBJ1-6, with unresolved D. The CDR3 contains 15 residues. V lost 4 bases, J lost 10 bases, and 17 bases lay in between. Germline loops: CDR1 MRHNA, CDR2 SNTAGT. The CDR3 reads CASSVSRAPGSPLHF. The CDR3 DNA follows: TGTGCCAGCAGTGTCTCTCGGGCCCCGGGATCACCCCTCCACTTT.

The rearrangement joins TRBV7-6 to TRBJ2-7; tentatively, D is TRBD2 (5 bases). Trimming cost V 1 base and J 0 bases, with 7 bases left between them. Germline V lookup: CDR1 SGHVS, CDR2 FNYEAQ. This CDR3 is built from 14 residues. CDR3 in amino acids: CASSLGLYSYEQYF. The CDR3 nucleotides read TGTGCCAGCAGCTTAGGACTATACTCCTACGAGCAGTACTTC.

The chain couples TRBV10-3 to TRBJ2-7; D is possibly TRBD1 (5 bases). The CDR3 has 13 residues. V lost 3 bases, J lost 6 bases, and 12 bases lay in between. Germline CDR1 reads ENHRY; CDR2 reads SYGVKD. CDR3 coding DNA: TGTGCCATCAGTGAACAGGTTAACGGCGAGCAGTACTTC. Its protein product is CAISEQVNGEQYF.

V usage is TRBV7-2 and J usage is TRBJ2-2; D gene unclear. V dropped 8 bases and J dropped 2 bases, with 12 bases sitting between them. The CDR3 runs 14 residues. Germline V gene lookup returns CDR1 SGHTA and CDR2 FQGNSA. The CDR3 loop reads CASPTLPNTGELFF. The CDR3, as DNA: TGTGCCAGCCCTACGTTACCTAACACCGGGGAGCTGTTTTTT.

The chain has TRBV4-3 and TRBJ2-3; 8 nucleotides align to TRBD1. The V gene's germline CDR1 is LGHNA and CDR2 YSLEER. V shed 0 bases, J shed 2 bases, and the junction held 7 bases outside the gene matches. This CDR3 is 17 amino acids long. The CDR3 DNA reads TGCGCCAGCAGCCAAGATTGGGGACAGGAGATCACAGATACGCAGTATTTT. Translated, it gives CASSQDWGQEITDTQYF.

This clone was detected many times. V gene TRBV7-3 combines with J gene TRBJ2-3; 7 bases are shared with TRBD2. The V segment lost 4 bases and the J segment 5 bases; nucleotides outside the gene matches: 9. Germline-derived CDR1 and CDR2 are SGHTA and FQGTGA. This CDR3 contains 15 residues. CDR3 nucleotide sequence: TGTGCCAGCAGCTCGACTAGCCTGAGGGGAGATACGCAGTATTTT. Protein sequence: CASSSTSLRGDTQYF.

The V and J genes are TRBV19 and TRBJ1-2, with 8 positions matching TRBD1. The CDR3 spans 15 residues. The germline V gene has CDR1 LNHDA and CDR2 SQIVND (reference sequence). J lost 6 bases, V lost 5 bases, and 11 bases had no gene match. The CDR3 here is CASSPFEGRGHGYTF. The CDR3 coding sequence is TGTGCCAGTAGTCCCTTTGAAGGCAGGGGGCATGGCTACACCTTC.

This clone was seen a few times. The J gene is TRBJ2-1, the V gene TRBV7-3; 10 bases map to TRBD2. This CDR3 comprises 15 residues. The trim removed 5 bases at V and 6 bases at J, leaving 7 bases unmatched. CDR1 SGHTA and CDR2 FQGTGA come from the germline V gene. CDR3 sequence reads: CASSVTSGKFNEQFF. The DNA of the CDR3 is TGTGCCAGCAGCGTCACTAGCGGGAAGTTCAATGAGCAGTTCTTC.

On this clone: At the DNA level, this CDR3 is encoded by other sequences in the same sample as well. The V gene is TRBV28, the J gene TRBJ2-7; D may be TRBD2 (5 bases). Germline-derived CDR1 and CDR2 are MDHEN and SYDVKM. The CDR3 has 13 amino acids. Trimming took 6 bases from V and 3 from J, leaving 12 bases between them. In DNA form, the CDR3 reads TGTGCCAGCAGCCGGGGTCGAAGCTACGAGCAGTACTTC. This encodes CASSRGRSYEQYF.

This chain joins TRBV5-1 and TRBJ2-5; TRBD2 agrees at 14 bases. The CDR3 has 16 amino acids. Germline CDR1 and CDR2: SGHRS and YFSETQ. J lost 5 bases, V lost 3 bases, and 6 bases had no gene match. This CDR3 is CASSSGTSGRGETQYF. CDR3 bases: TGCGCCAGCAGCTCCGGGACTAGCGGGAGAGGGGAGACCCAGTACTTC.